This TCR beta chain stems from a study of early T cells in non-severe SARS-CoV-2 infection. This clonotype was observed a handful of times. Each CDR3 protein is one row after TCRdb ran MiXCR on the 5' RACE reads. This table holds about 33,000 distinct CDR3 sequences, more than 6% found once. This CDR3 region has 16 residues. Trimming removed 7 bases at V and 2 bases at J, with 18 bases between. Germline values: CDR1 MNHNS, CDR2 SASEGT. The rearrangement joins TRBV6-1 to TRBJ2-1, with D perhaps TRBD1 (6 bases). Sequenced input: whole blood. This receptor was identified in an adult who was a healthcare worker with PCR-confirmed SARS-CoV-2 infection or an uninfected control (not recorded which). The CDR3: CASITKTGGPYNEQFF. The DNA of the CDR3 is TGTGCCAGCATAACCAAGACTGGGGGCCCCTACAATGAGCAGTTCTTC.